The 29 T cell receptor beta chains given below trace back to one sample, sequenced in a study of blood T cell repertoires in COVID-19. The protocol was immunoSEQ multiplex PCR, while the TCRdb copy is restricted to in-frame clones and leaves out a portion. The sample yields fewer than 400,000 clones, under 90% seen once. The source material was PBMCs or T cells enriched from blood (not recorded which). The receptors here all came from a man aged 55 to 69 who had recovered from COVID-19.

This chain joins TRBV19 and TRBJ1-5; D uncertain. Trimming removed 6 bases at V and 8 bases at J, with 17 bases between. CDR3 length: 14 amino acids. Germline-derived CDR1 and CDR2 are LNHDA and SQIVND (reference sequence). CDR3 region: CASRMGGFEEPQHF. The CDR3 DNA reads TGTGCCAGTAGGATGGGAGGGTTCGAGGAGCCCCAGCATTTT.

V and J are TRBV6-5 and TRBJ2-7, with a weak D call TRBD1 (7 bases). With 6 bases removed from V and 3 bases from J, the gap between germline ends came to 18 bases. Looked up from germline, CDR1 is MNHEY and CDR2 is SVGAGI. The CDR3 length is 15 residues. This chain's CDR3 is CASSEGAGTHYEQYF. The CDR3 nucleotides read TGTGCCAGCAGCGAGGGGGCCGGGACTCACTACGAGCAGTACTTC.

This rearrangement joins TRBV10-2 to TRBJ1-2; 9 bases match TRBD1. The length of the CDR3 is 15 residues. Trimming removed 5 bases from V and 6 bases from J; junction bases left unmatched: 10. Germline V gives CDR1 WSHSY, CDR2 SAAADI. The CDR3 is CASSLRPGTGNGYTF. In DNA form, the CDR3 reads TGCGCCAGCAGTCTTCGTCCCGGGACAGGGAATGGCTACACCTTC.

This rearrangement joins TRBV6-4 to TRBJ1-2, with 8 bases fitting TRBD1. CDR1 is MRHNA, CDR2 SNTAGT, per germline. The CDR3 is made up of 14 amino acids. The V and J ends lost 8 bases and 4 bases, in that order; junction bases with no gene match: 9. CDR3: CASRPDRASYGYTF. CDR3 DNA: TGTGCCAGCCGTCCGGACAGGGCTTCCTATGGCTACACCTTC.

This rearrangement joins TRBV5-1 to TRBJ2-7; 7 nucleotides line up with TRBD1. CDR1 is SGHRS and CDR2 is YFSETQ in the germline V gene. CDR3 length equals 14 residues. V trimming: 4 bases; J trimming: 4 bases; junction bases outside the gene matches: 8. In nucleotides, the CDR3 is TGCGCCAGCAGCCCCACGACAGGGTCGTACGAGCAGTACTTC. Translated, it gives CASSPTTGSYEQYF.

This chain links TRBV20-1 with TRBJ2-7, with D possibly matching TRBD1 (6 bases). V lost 3 bases, J lost 2 bases, and 11 bases lay in between. The CDR3 covers 13 residues. Looked up from germline, CDR1 is DFQATT and CDR2 is SNEGSKA (reference sequence). In DNA, the CDR3 is TGCAGTGCTAGTAACGGGGACACCTACGAGCAGTACTTC. Translated, it gives CSASNGDTYEQYF.

V is TRBV7-9 and J is TRBJ2-5, with 8 bases identical to TRBD1. The germline V gene encodes CDR1 SEHNR and CDR2 FQNEAQ (reference sequence). With 5 bases clipped from V and 6 bases from J, the junction kept 8 bases outside the gene matches. CDR3 length: 14 residues. The CDR3 DNA is TGTGCCAGCAGCGCCGGACAGGGTCGAAAGACCCAGTACTTC. Translating gives CASSAGQGRKTQYF.

The J gene is TRBJ1-3, the V gene TRBV19, with no clear D. The CDR3 spans 14 residues. Deletions cut 10 bases from V and 0 bases from J, with 13 bases between. Germline CDR1 LNHDA, CDR2 SQIVND (reference sequence). CDR3 in DNA: TGTGCCACTAACCCCGCGAGCTCTGGAAACACCATATATTTT. Protein product: CATNPASSGNTIYF.

This sequence joins TRBV5-1 and TRBJ2-1; TRBD2 is a possible D gene (6 bases). With 0 bases removed from V and 7 bases from J, the gap between germline ends came to 17 bases. Germline values: CDR1 SGHRS, CDR2 YFSETQ. The CDR3 loop spans 16 amino acids. The CDR3 nucleotides are TGCGCCAGCAGCTTGGGGGCGGGAAATCTAAAGAATGAGCAGTTCTTC. This sequence encodes CASSLGAGNLKNEQFF.

The V and J genes are TRBV7-3 and TRBJ2-5; 9 bases agree with TRBD2. CDR3 length: 16 amino acids. J lost 5 bases, V lost 5 bases, and 12 bases had no gene match. CDR1 is SGHTA and CDR2 is FQGTGA in the germline V gene. The DNA for the CDR3 is TGTGCCAGCAGCCCTAAAAGCGGGAGGTTCGTTGAGACCCAGTACTTC. It translates to CASSPKSGRFVETQYF.

The chain recombines TRBV7-2 with TRBJ1-1, with a possible D match to TRBD1 (5 bases). V lost 6 bases and J 1 base, leaving 18 bases between the germline ends. Per germline, CDR1 SGHTA and CDR2 FQGNSA. The CDR3 runs 16 residues. The DNA of the CDR3 is TGTGCCAGCAGTCTGGCGCGACAGACAAAGAACACTGAAGCTTTCTTT. Encoded protein: CASSLARQTKNTEAFF.

The V call is TRBV19, the J call TRBJ1-6, with D perhaps matching TRBD1 (6 bases). V lost 9 bases and J 7 bases, leaving 16 bases between the germline ends. CDR1 is LNHDA, CDR2 SQIVND, per germline (reference sequence). CDR3 length: 14 residues. CDR3 coding DNA: TGTGCCAGCAGGACCGACAGGACGAATTCACCCCTCCACTTT. Translation: CASRTDRTNSPLHF.

This clone was found a few times. J is TRBJ1-6 and V is TRBV9; 8 bases match TRBD1. J gave up 7 bases and V 5 bases, and 11 bases lay outside the gene matches. CDR3 length equals 16 residues. The germline CDR1 and CDR2 sequences are SGDLS and YYNGEE. The CDR3 protein is CASSDPRAGGNSPLHF. The DNA of the CDR3 is TGTGCCAGCAGTGACCCTAGGGCAGGGGGCAATTCACCCCTCCACTTT.

V and J are TRBV7-8 and TRBJ1-2; TRBD1 matches at 9 bases. Germline V CDR1 and CDR2: SGHVS, FQNEAQ. This CDR3 is 15 amino acids long. J was trimmed by 8 bases and V by 3 bases; bases with no gene match: 10. CDR3 coding DNA: TGTGCCAGCAGCTTGGAACCGGGACAGGGAAACGGCTACACCTTC. It codes for CASSLEPGQGNGYTF. The whole variable domain, filled in from reference TRBV7-8 and TRBJ1-2, reads GAGVSQSPRYKVAKRGQDVALRCDPISGHVSLFWYQQALGQGPEFLTYFQNEAQLDKSGLPSDRFFAERPEGSVSTLKIQRTQQEDSAVYLCASSLEPGQGNGYTFGSGTRLTVV.

The chain combines TRBV11-2 with TRBJ2-3; D may be TRBD1 (5 bases). Germline V gives CDR1 SGHAT, CDR2 FQNNGV. This CDR3 contains 15 residues. The germline V and J ends were trimmed by 5 bases and 0 bases, with 12 bases remaining between them. The CDR3, as DNA: TGTGCCAGCAGCAAAATGACAGCTAGCACAGATACGCAGTATTTT. Residues: CASSKMTASTDTQYF.

V usage is TRBV27 and J usage is TRBJ2-1; TRBD2 agrees at 7 bases. Germline CDR1 reads MNHEY; CDR2 reads SMNVEV (reference sequence). The V segment lost 5 bases and the J segment 3 bases; nucleotides outside the gene matches: 10. The CDR3 sequence is 16 residues long. Written as DNA, the CDR3 is TGTGCCAGCAGTCCCCGTGGAGCGGGGCACTACAATGAGCAGTTCTTC. This codes for CASSPRGAGHYNEQFF.

The chain is built from TRBV6-1 and TRBJ2-7; TRBD2 aligns across 8 bases. The CDR3 is made up of 17 amino acids. V shed 3 bases, J shed 4 bases, and the junction held 14 bases outside the gene matches. The V gene's germline CDR1 is MNHNS and CDR2 SASEGT. The CDR3 protein is CASSDLGGGRLLYEQYF. For the CDR3, the DNA is TGTGCCAGCAGTGACCTTGGTGGCGGGAGGCTTCTATACGAGCAGTACTTC.

The rearrangement uses TRBV5-1 and TRBJ2-3; 11 nucleotides match TRBD2. Germline V lookup: CDR1 SGHRS, CDR2 YFSETQ. The CDR3 has 16 residues. V lost 4 bases to trimming and J lost 9 bases; unmatched junction nucleotides: 13. CDR3 sequence reads: CASSPTGLAGSSTQYF. The CDR3 DNA reads TGCGCCAGCAGCCCGACCGGACTAGCGGGCTCTTCCACGCAGTATTTT.

The chain joins TRBV10-2 to TRBJ2-7; 7 bases align to TRBD2. The CDR3 is 13 amino acids. Germline-derived CDR1 and CDR2 are WSHSY and SAAADI. Trimming removed 6 bases from V and 4 bases from J; junction bases left unmatched: 6. CDR3 DNA: TGCGCCAGCAGACCCGGGACTAATTACGAGCAGTACTTC. Translated, it gives CASRPGTNYEQYF.

The chain links TRBV9 to TRBJ2-2, with a tentative D call TRBD2 (6 bases). V gave up 6 bases and J gave up 7 bases, with 16 bases separating them. From germline, CDR1 is SGDLS and CDR2 YYNGEE. The CDR3 loop spans 14 amino acids. The CDR3 DNA follows: TGTGCCAGCACCATACCAAGGAGGGGCGGGGAGCTGTTTTTT. Amino acids: CASTIPRRGGELFF.

V is TRBV28 and J is TRBJ2-7; 10 bases agree with TRBD2. V trimming: 8 bases; J trimming: 3 bases; junction bases outside the gene matches: 7. The CDR3 sequence is 14 residues long. From germline, CDR1 is MDHEN and CDR2 SYDVKM. DNA for the CDR3: TGTGCCAGCGGTCCTAGCGGGAGCGACTACGAGCAGTACTTC. Translation gives CASGPSGSDYEQYF.

J is TRBJ2-1 and V is TRBV5-1; D is perhaps TRBD2 (5 bases). The CDR3 has 15 amino acids. Germline CDR1 is SGHRS and CDR2 is YFSETQ. V lost 1 base, J lost 6 bases, and 14 bases lay in between. In DNA form, the CDR3 reads TGCGCCAGCAGCTTGCAAGGTCCGGAGGTCAATGAGCAGTTCTTC. Its translation: CASSLQGPEVNEQFF.

CDR3 protein: CASSLSQLAFSDTQYF. The CDR3 coding sequence is TGTGCCAGCTCACTATCCCAACTAGCGTTCTCAGATACGCAGTATTTT. V usage is TRBV18 and J usage is TRBJ2-3; TRBD2 matches 7 bases. This CDR3 is built from 16 residues. J was trimmed by 4 bases and V by 4 bases; bases with no gene match: 11. The V gene's germline CDR1 is KGHSH and CDR2 LQKENI. Combining the CDR3 with reference TRBV18 and TRBJ2-3 gives the whole variable domain NAGVMQNPRHLVRRRGQEARLRCSPMKGHSHVYWYRQLPEEGLKFMVYLQKENIIDESGMPKERFSAEFPKEGPSILRIQQVVRGDSAAYFCASSLSQLAFSDTQYFGPGTRLTVL.

This clone has only one observation. This sequence joins TRBV21-1 and TRBJ1-4; the D call of TRBD1 is as the table states it, not checked on the DNA. TRBV21-1 counts as a pseudogene. The CDR3 has 14 amino acids. For the CDR3, the DNA is TGTGCCAGCAGCAATCAGGGGGCGGGTGAAAAACTGTTTTTT. This encodes CASSNQGAGEKLFF.

DNA for the CDR3: TGCGCCAGCAGCTTACAGGGGGGAAACGAAAAACTGTTTTTT. Translation: CASSLQGGNEKLFF. This chain links TRBV5-1 with TRBJ1-4; 8 bases agree with TRBD1. Germline loops: CDR1 SGHRS, CDR2 YFSETQ. V gave up 2 bases and J gave up 8 bases; unmatched junction bases: 5. This CDR3 region has 14 residues.

In its sample, this clone was seen a few times. The chain has TRBV5-6 and TRBJ2-7; TRBD2 matches 9 bases. Germline CDR1 and CDR2: SGHDT and YYEEEE. This CDR3 is 15 amino acids long. Trimming at V came to 3 bases and at J to 1 base, leaving 5 bases not matched to a gene. CDR3 DNA sequence: TGTGCCAGCAGCTCCCGGCGGGAGGGGTCCTACGAGCAGTACTTC. Translating gives CASSSRREGSYEQYF.

V and J are TRBV30 and TRBJ2-1; 14 bases align to TRBD2. Losses at the gene ends were 3 bases for V and 9 bases for J; bases not matched to a gene: 7. The CDR3 loop spans 15 amino acids. Germline CDR1 and CDR2: GTSNPN and SVGIG (reference sequence). Here the CDR3 reads CAWSRLAGGKGEQFF. The CDR3 nucleotides read TGTGCCTGGAGCCGACTAGCGGGAGGGAAGGGTGAGCAGTTCTTC.

V usage is TRBV7-9 and J usage is TRBJ2-2, with 10 positions matching TRBD1. Germline V gene lookup returns CDR1 SEHNR and CDR2 FQNEAQ (reference sequence). The CDR3 is 14 amino acids. V was pared by 7 bases and J by 6 bases, with 5 bases of the junction left unmatched. The CDR3 coding sequence is TGTGCCAGCACCAGGACAGGGGGTGCCGGGGAGCTGTTTTTT. This gives the protein CASTRTGGAGELFF. Full variable domain (missing parts from reference TRBV7-9 and TRBJ2-2): DTGVSQNPRHKITKRGQNVTFRCDPISEHNRLYWYRQTLGQGPEFLTYFQNEAQLEKSRLLSDRFSAERPKGSFSTLEIQRTEQGDSAMYLCASTRTGGAGELFFGEGSRLTVL.

This clone was observed a single time. V is TRBV5-5 and J is TRBJ1-3; weak D call: TRBD1 (5 bases). The V and J ends lost 1 base and 0 bases respectively, with 11 bases between them. This CDR3 spans 16 amino acids. Germline CDR1 is SGHKS and CDR2 is YYEKEE (reference sequence). CDR3 sequence (DNA): TGTGCCAGCAGCTTGAGTGGAGGGACCTCTGGAAACACCATATATTTT. Its translation is CASSLSGGTSGNTIYF.